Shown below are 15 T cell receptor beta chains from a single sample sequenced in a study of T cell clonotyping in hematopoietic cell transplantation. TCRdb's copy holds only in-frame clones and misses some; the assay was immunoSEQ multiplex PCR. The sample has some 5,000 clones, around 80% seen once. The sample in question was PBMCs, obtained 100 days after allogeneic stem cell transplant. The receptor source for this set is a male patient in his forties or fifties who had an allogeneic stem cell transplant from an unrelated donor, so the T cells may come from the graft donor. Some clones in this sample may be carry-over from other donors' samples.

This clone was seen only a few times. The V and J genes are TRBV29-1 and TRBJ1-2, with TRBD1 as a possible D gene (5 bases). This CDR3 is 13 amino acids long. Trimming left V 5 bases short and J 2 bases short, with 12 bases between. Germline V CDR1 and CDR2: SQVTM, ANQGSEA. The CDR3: CSVPRDQNYGYTF. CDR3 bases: TGCAGCGTTCCCCGGGACCAGAACTATGGCTACACCTTC.

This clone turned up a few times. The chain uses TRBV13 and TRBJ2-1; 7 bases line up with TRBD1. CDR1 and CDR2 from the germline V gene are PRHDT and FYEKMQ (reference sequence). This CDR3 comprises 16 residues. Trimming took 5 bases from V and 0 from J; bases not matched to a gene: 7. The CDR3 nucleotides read TGTGCCAGCAGCCCCCCGGGGACAGACTCCTACAATGAGCAGTTCTTC. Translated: CASSPPGTDSYNEQFF.

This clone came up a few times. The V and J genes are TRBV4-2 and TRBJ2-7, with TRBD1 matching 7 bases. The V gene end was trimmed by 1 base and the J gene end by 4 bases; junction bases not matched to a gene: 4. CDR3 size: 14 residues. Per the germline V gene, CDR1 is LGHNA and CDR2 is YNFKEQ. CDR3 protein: CASSQGQGDYEQYF. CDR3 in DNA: TGTGCCAGCAGCCAAGGACAGGGCGATTACGAGCAGTACTTC.

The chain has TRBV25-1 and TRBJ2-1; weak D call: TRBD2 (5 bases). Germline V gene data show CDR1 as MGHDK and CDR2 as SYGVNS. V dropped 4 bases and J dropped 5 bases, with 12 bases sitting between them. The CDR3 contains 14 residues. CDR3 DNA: TGTGCCAGCAGTGTATTCCCGGGGAACAATGAGCAGTTCTTC. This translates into CASSVFPGNNEQFF.

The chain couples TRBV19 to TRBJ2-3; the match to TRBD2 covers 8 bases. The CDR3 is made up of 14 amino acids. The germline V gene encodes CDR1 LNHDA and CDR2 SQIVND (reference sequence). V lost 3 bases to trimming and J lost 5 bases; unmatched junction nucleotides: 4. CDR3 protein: CASSMTGGQDTQYF. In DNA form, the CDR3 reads TGTGCCAGTAGTATGACGGGAGGGCAAGATACGCAGTATTTT. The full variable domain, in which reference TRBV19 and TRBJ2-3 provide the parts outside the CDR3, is DGGITQSPKYLFRKEGQNVTLSCEQNLNHDAMYWYRQDPGQGLRLIYYSQIVNDFQKGDIAEGYSVSREKKESFPLTVTSAQKNPTAFYLCASSMTGGQDTQYFGPGTRLTVL.

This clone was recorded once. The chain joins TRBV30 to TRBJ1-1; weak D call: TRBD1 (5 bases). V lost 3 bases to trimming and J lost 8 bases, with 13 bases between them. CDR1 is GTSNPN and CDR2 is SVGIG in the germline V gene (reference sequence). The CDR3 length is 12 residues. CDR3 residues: CAWSLWGGEAFF. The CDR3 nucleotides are TGTGCCTGGAGCCTTTGGGGGGGAGAAGCTTTCTTT.

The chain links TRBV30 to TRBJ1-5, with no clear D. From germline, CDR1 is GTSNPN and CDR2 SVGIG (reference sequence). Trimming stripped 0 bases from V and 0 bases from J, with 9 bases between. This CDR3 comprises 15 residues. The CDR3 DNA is TGTGCCTGGAGTGTACGAGGCGGTAGCAATCAGCCCCAGCATTTT. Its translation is CAWSVRGGSNQPQHF.

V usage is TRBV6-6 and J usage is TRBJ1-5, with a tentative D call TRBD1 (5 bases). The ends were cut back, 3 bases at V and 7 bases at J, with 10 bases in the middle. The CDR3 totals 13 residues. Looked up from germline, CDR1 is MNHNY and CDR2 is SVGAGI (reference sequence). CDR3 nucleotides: TGTGCCAGCAGTTATTCCAGGGAACAGCCCCAGCATTTT. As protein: CASSYSREQPQHF.

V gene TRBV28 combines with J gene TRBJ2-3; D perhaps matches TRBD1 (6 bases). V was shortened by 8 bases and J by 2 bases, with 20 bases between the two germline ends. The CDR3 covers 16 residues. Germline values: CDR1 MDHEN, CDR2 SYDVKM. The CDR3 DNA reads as TGTGCCAGCGTCGGAGTTTCGGACAGCACCACAGATACGCAGTATTTT. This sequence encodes CASVGVSDSTTDTQYF.

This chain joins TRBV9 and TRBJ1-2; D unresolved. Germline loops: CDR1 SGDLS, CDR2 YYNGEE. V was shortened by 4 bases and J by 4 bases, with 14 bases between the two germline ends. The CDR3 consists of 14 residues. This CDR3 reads CASSTPEGFYGYTF. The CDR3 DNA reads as TGTGCCAGCAGCACCCCGGAGGGATTCTATGGCTACACCTTC.

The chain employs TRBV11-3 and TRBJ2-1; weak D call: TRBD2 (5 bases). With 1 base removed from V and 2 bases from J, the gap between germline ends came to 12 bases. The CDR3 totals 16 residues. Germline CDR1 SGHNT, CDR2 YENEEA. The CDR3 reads CASSLGPWTPYNEQFF. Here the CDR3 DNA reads TGTGCCAGCAGCTTAGGGCCTTGGACTCCCTACAATGAGCAGTTCTTC.

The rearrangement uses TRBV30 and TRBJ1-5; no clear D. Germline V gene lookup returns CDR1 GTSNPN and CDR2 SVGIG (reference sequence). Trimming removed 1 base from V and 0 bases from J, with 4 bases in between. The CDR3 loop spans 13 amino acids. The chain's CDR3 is CAWSENSNQPQHF. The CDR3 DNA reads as TGTGCCTGGAGTGAAAATAGCAATCAGCCCCAGCATTTT. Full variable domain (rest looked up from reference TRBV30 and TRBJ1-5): SQTIHQWPATLVQPVGSPLSLECTVEGTSNPNLYWYRQAAGRGLQLLFYSVGIGQISSEVPQNLSASRPQDRQFILSSKKLLLSDSGFYLCAWSENSNQPQHFGDGTRLSIL.

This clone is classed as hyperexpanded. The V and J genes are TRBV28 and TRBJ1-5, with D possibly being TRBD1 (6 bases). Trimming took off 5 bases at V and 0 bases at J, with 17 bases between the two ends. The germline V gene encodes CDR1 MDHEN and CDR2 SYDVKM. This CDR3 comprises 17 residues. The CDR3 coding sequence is TGTGCCAGCAGTCCTAGGACAGTAGGATATAGCAATCAGCCCCAGCATTTT. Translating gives CASSPRTVGYSNQPQHF.

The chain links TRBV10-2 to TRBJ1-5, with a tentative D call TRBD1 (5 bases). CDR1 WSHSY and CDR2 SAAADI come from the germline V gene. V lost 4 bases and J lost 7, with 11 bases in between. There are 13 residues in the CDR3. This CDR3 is CASSAREGQPQHF. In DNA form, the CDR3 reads TGCGCCAGCAGTGCCAGGGAGGGGCAGCCCCAGCATTTT.

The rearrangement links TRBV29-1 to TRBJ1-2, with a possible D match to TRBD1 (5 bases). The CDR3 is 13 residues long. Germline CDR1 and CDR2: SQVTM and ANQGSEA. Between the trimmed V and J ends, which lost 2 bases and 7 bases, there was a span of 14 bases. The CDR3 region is CSVELGTRGGYTF. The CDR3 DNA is TGCAGCGTTGAATTGGGGACCCGGGGTGGCTACACCTTC.